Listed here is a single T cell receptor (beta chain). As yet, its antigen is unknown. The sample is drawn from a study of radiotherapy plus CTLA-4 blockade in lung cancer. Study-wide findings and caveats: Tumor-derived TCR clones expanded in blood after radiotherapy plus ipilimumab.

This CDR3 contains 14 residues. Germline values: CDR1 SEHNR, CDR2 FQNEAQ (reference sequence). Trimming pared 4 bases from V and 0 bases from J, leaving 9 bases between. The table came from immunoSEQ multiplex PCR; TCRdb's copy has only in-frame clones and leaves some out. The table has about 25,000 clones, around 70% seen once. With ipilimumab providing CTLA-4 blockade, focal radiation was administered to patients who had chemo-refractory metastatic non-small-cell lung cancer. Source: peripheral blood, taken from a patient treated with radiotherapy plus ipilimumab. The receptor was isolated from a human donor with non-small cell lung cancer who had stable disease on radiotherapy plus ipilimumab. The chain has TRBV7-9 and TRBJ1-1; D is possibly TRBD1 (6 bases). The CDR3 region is CASSWGHMNTEAFF. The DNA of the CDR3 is TGTGCCAGCAGCTGGGGACACATGAACACTGAAGCTTTCTTT. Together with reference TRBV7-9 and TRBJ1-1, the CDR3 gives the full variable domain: DTGVSQNPRHKITKRGQNVTFRCDPISEHNRLYWYRQTLGQGPEFLTYFQNEAQLEKSRLLSDRFSAERPKGSFSTLEIQRTEQGDSAMYLCASSWGHMNTEAFFGQGTRLTVV.